One T cell receptor (beta chain) is described in this entry. Its specificity is not known. This record belongs to a study of cytomegalovirus exposure and HLA in healthy donors. Study-level points and caveats: The study flagged roughly 160 TCR beta chains as cytomegalovirus-associated.

V was pared by 5 bases and J by 5 bases, with 5 bases of the junction left unmatched. CDR1 is MNHNS, CDR2 SASEGT, per germline. This CDR3 is built from 14 residues. The PCR employed 60 Vbeta primers together with 13 Jbeta primers. Sequencing was performed with immunoSEQ multiplex PCR; in TCRdb, only in-frame clones are kept and a portion is missing. The sample includes about 190,000 clones, more than 60% of them seen just once. The specimen was PBMCs. V usage is TRBV6-1 and J usage is TRBJ2-3; TRBD1 matches 9 bases. This TCR was recovered from a woman aged 30 to 39 in good health and CMV-seropositive. CDR3 nucleotides: TGTGCCAGCAGTCACAGGGGGCCGGGAGATACGCAGTATTTT. This sequence encodes CASSHRGPGDTQYF.